Reported below is one TCR beta chain. Its antigen is undetermined. These data come from a study of cytomegalovirus exposure and HLA in healthy donors. Study-wide context: Clustering assigned about 79% of the 350 to 400 genotyped donors to the Caucasian-associated ancestry cluster.

Primers for the PCR totalled 60 Vbeta and 13 Jbeta. TCRdb's table, derived via immunoSEQ multiplex PCR, lists solely in-frame clones and lacks some. The sample shows approximately 150,000 clones, over 75% of them seen only once. The germline gives CDR1 ENHRY, CDR2 SYGVKD. V lost 2 bases to trimming and J lost 5 bases, with 9 bases between them. The CDR3 has 13 residues. Whole-study results and caveats: After further analysis at a later stage, 16,951 TCR beta sequences were associated with HLA alleles at 0.05 false discovery rate. Published work reported that the classifier diagnosed cytomegalovirus status with high specificity and sensitivity. A later analysis linked a missense variant in DCLRE1C to the trimming of TCR beta V and J genes.

Specimen: PBMCs. The rearrangement joins TRBV10-3 to TRBJ1-1; the D is unclear. This TCR came from a male donor in good health and CMV-seronegative. The DNA for the CDR3 is TGTGCCATCAGTGAGGAAGGGAGGACTGAAGCTTTCTTT. Translated: CAISEEGRTEAFF.